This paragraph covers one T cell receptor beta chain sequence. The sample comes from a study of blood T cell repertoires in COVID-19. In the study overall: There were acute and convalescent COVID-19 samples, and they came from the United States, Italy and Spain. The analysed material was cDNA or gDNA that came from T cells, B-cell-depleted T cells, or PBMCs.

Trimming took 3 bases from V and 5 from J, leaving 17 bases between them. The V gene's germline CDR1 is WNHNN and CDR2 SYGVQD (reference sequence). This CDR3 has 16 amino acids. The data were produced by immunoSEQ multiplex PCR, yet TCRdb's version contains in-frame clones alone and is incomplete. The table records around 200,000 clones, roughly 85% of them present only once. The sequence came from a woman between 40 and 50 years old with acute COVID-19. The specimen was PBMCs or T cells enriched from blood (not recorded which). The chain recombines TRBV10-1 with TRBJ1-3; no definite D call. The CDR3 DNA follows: TGCGCCAGCAGTGAAGAGCAAAAAGGCGGGAGAAACACCATATATTTT. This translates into CASSEEQKGGRNTIYF.